A single sample is the source of the 24 T cell receptor beta chains below, sequenced in a study of T cells in Graves' hyperthyroidism and ophthalmopathy. Authors of the study amplified TCR beta CDR3 regions from RNA transcripts. HTBI primers drove first-round RT-PCR of the TCR CDR3. TCRdb re-derived calls from the multiplex PCR reads in MiXCR, one entry per CDR3 protein. Of 300,000 to 350,000 distinct CDR3 sequences in the sample, around 13% were seen once. Sequenced: blood. These receptors all come from a woman aged 30 to 39 with Graves' hyperthyroidism.

V usage is TRBV28 and J usage is TRBJ2-3; 10 bases are a match to TRBD2. This CDR3 is 15 amino acids long. Germline V gene sequence: CDR1 MDHEN, CDR2 SYDVKM. J was trimmed by 5 bases and V by 5 bases; bases with no gene match: 7. DNA of the CDR3: TGTGCCAGCAGTCGCCTAGCGGGAGAGGGAGATACGCAGTATTTT. It yields the protein CASSRLAGEGDTQYF.

This clonotype was observed many times. The chain employs TRBV2 and TRBJ1-5, with D unresolved. Germline CDR1 reads SNHLY; CDR2 reads FYNNEI. With 3 bases removed from V and 2 bases from J, the gap between germline ends came to 11 bases. This CDR3 has 15 amino acids. CDR3 DNA: TGTGCCAGCAGTGAGATTTGGCAGGGCAATCAGCCCCAGCATTTT. It is translated as CASSEIWQGNQPQHF. The whole variable domain, remainder taken from reference TRBV2 and TRBJ1-5, is EPEVTQTPSHQVTQMGQEVILRCVPISNHLYFYWYRQILGQKVEFLVSFYNNEISEKSEIFDDQFSVERPDGSNFTLKIRSTKLEDSAMYFCASSEIWQGNQPQHFGDGTRLSIL.

This clonotype has a count of ten or more. V and J are TRBV6-6 and TRBJ2-7; D gene ambiguous. The CDR3 consists of 15 residues. The V and J ends lost 0 bases and 3 bases respectively, with 12 bases between them. Per the germline V gene, CDR1 is MNHNY and CDR2 is SVGAGI (reference sequence). CDR3 region: CASSYSSERVYEQYF. CDR3 DNA: TGTGCCAGCAGTTACTCGAGTGAGCGCGTCTACGAGCAGTACTTC.

This clonotype was recorded many times. The chain links TRBV7-2 to TRBJ1-2, with D hard to call. V was clipped by 1 base and J by 4 bases, with 10 bases between them. Germline CDR1 reads SGHTA; CDR2 reads FQGNSA. The CDR3 contains 14 residues. CDR3: CASSLDWGTYGYTF. The CDR3 bases are TGTGCCAGCAGCTTAGATTGGGGTACCTATGGCTACACCTTC.

This clonotype was counted at least ten times. The V call is TRBV2, the J call TRBJ2-7, with D possibly TRBD2 on 5 matching bases. This CDR3 comprises 14 residues. V was trimmed by 8 bases and J by 6 bases, leaving 20 bases between them. Looked up from germline, CDR1 is SNHLY and CDR2 is FYNNEI. CDR3 sequence: CASGSAAVPSEQYF. The CDR3 DNA sequence: TGTGCCAGCGGTTCAGCGGCAGTTCCCTCCGAGCAGTACTTC. Combining the CDR3 with reference TRBV2 and TRBJ2-7 gives the whole variable domain EPEVTQTPSHQVTQMGQEVILRCVPISNHLYFYWYRQILGQKVEFLVSFYNNEISEKSEIFDDQFSVERPDGSNFTLKIRSTKLEDSAMYFCASGSAAVPSEQYFGPGTRLTVT.

This clonotype has ten or more counts. The rearrangement uses TRBV12-5 and TRBJ1-2, with D unresolved. Germline CDR1 reads LGHNT; CDR2 reads FRNRAP. The CDR3 is 14 amino acids. Trimming took off 7 bases at V and 4 bases at J, with 16 bases between the two ends. DNA of the CDR3: TGTGCTAGTGCCGCCAGCGGGTTCCCCTATGGCTACACCTTC. Protein sequence: CASAASGFPYGYTF.

The sample holds many counts of this clonotype. The V gene is TRBV12-3 or TRBV12-4, the J gene TRBJ2-7, with D unclear. The CDR3 extends over 12 amino acids. Trimming removed 2 bases from V and 6 bases from J, with 8 bases in between. CDR3 residues: CASSLWGPEQYF. CDR3 bases: TGTGCCAGCAGTTTATGGGGTCCCGAGCAGTACTTC.

This clonotype appeared a few times. The rearrangement joins TRBV7-9 to TRBJ1-5, with 9 bases that match TRBD1. CDR1 is SEHNR and CDR2 is FQNEAQ in the germline V gene (reference sequence). This CDR3 contains 15 residues. After removal of 5 bases from V and 3 bases from J, the junction contained 5 bases not matched to a gene. The CDR3 sequence: CASSQTGGLNQPQHF. In nucleotides, the CDR3 is TGTGCCAGCAGCCAGACAGGGGGACTCAATCAGCCCCAGCATTTT.

The table lists this clonotype with many counts. The CDR3 DNA reads as TGTGCCAGCAGCAGGGGGCGAAACACCGGGGAGCTGTTTTTT. Its translation: CASSRGRNTGELFF. The V and J genes are TRBV11-2 and TRBJ2-2; 7 positions agree with TRBD1. The germline V gene encodes CDR1 SGHAT and CDR2 FQNNGV. The length of the CDR3 is 14 residues. V gave up 5 bases and J gave up 2 bases; unmatched junction bases: 2.

The genes are TRBV3-1 and TRBJ2-3, with 7 nucleotides matching TRBD1. Germline lookup yields CDR1 LGHDT and CDR2 YNNKEL (reference sequence). The CDR3 contains 15 residues. V was pared by 0 bases and J by 4 bases, with 4 bases of the junction left unmatched. The CDR3 spells CASSQDYRGADTQYF. As DNA, the CDR3 is TGTGCCAGCAGCCAAGACTACAGGGGCGCAGATACGCAGTATTTT.

This clonotype has ten or more counts. The chain recombines TRBV12-3 or TRBV12-4 with TRBJ1-5; no definite D call. V was pared by 3 bases and J by 3 bases, with 12 bases between. The CDR3 extends over 15 amino acids. CDR3 in DNA: TGTGCCAGCAGTTTTGGAGAAGCAGCCAATCAGCCCCAGCATTTT. Translated: CASSFGEAANQPQHF.

The V call is TRBV3-1, the J call TRBJ2-1, with 10 positions matching TRBD2. This CDR3 region has 17 residues. The germline V gene encodes CDR1 LGHDT and CDR2 YNNKEL (reference sequence). V lost 4 bases, J lost 4 bases, and 10 bases stayed unmatched. CDR3 loop: CASSPRVASGSYNEQFF. CDR3 nucleotides: TGTGCCAGCAGCCCGCGAGTGGCTAGCGGGAGTTACAATGAGCAGTTCTTC.

There are many counts of this clonotype. The chain employs TRBV14 and TRBJ1-2; TRBD1 might be the D (6 bases). The CDR3 spans 14 residues. Germline V gene lookup returns CDR1 SGHDN and CDR2 FVKESK. Trimming stripped 4 bases from V and 6 bases from J, with 15 bases between. The CDR3 nucleotides are TGTGCCAGCAGCCCCTCGGGGGCCGGTCATGGCTACACCTTC. Residues: CASSPSGAGHGYTF.

Of note for this clonotype: The junction departs from germline at one end; a sequencing error may be responsible. DNA of the CDR3: TGTGCCAGCCGTGGGGATGCGGCCGGGGGGCTGTTTTTT. Residues: CASRGDAAGGLFF. V usage is TRBV2 and J usage is TRBJ2-2; possibly TRBD2 for D (6 bases). There are 13 residues in the CDR3. From germline, CDR1 is SNHLY and CDR2 FYNNEI.

This clonotype came up many times. The rearrangement links TRBV28 to TRBJ1-2; TRBD1 matches 7 bases. The ends lost 3 bases at V and 2 bases at J; junction bases unmatched: 12. Germline V lookup: CDR1 MDHEN, CDR2 SYDVKM. This CDR3 has 17 amino acids. The chain's CDR3 is CASSLTKGALENYGYTF. The CDR3 region has the DNA TGTGCCAGCAGTTTGACGAAGGGGGCGTTGGAAAACTATGGCTACACCTTC.

This clonotype was recorded many times. CDR3: CASSEQGDYGYTF. CDR3 nucleotide sequence: TGTGCCAGCAGTGAACAGGGGGACTATGGCTACACCTTC. This chain links TRBV2 with TRBJ1-2; 7 bases fit TRBD1. Germline CDR1 reads SNHLY; CDR2 reads FYNNEI. The CDR3 extends over 13 amino acids. The trim removed 2 bases at V and 3 bases at J, leaving 0 bases unmatched.

This clonotype was seen ten or more times. The chain carries TRBV7-8 and TRBJ2-7; D is ambiguous. The germline CDR1 and CDR2 sequences are SGHVS and FQNEAQ. The CDR3 extends over 13 amino acids. Trimming shortened V by 1 base and J by 5 bases, and 9 bases separated the two germline ends. The CDR3 protein is CASSLDRWDEQYF. CDR3 DNA sequence: TGTGCCAGCAGCTTAGACCGTTGGGACGAGCAGTACTTC.

This clonotype was recorded at least ten times. J is TRBJ1-3 and V is TRBV28; D ambiguous. CDR3 length: 12 amino acids. Germline CDR1 MDHEN, CDR2 SYDVKM. Trimming left V 6 bases short and J 1 base short, with 4 bases between. The CDR3 spells CASRFSGNTIYF. Written as DNA, the CDR3 is TGTGCCAGCAGGTTTTCTGGAAACACCATATATTTT.

There are many counts of this clonotype. This rearrangement joins TRBV19 to TRBJ1-2, with D possibly TRBD1 on 6 matching bases. The length of the CDR3 is 15 residues. CDR1 and CDR2 (germline): LNHDA, SQIVND (reference sequence). The germline V and J ends were trimmed by 3 bases and 0 bases, with 11 bases remaining between them. The CDR3 reads CASSISRTANYGYTF. For the CDR3, the DNA is TGTGCCAGTAGTATTTCCCGGACAGCTAACTATGGCTACACCTTC.

About this clonotype: A read error is possible here, since a much larger clone lies one base away. The chain uses TRBV2 and TRBJ2-7; possibly TRBD1 or TRBD2 for D (6 bases each). Trimming pared 5 bases from V and 6 bases from J, leaving 17 bases between. CDR3 length: 14 residues. CDR1 is SNHLY, CDR2 FYNNEI, per germline. The CDR3, as DNA: TGTGCCAGCAGTCCGGGGGCAGTCGGAGGCGAGCAGTACTTC. This encodes CASSPGAVGGEQYF. The full variable domain, completed using reference TRBV2 and TRBJ2-7, is EPEVTQTPSHQVTQMGQEVILRCVPISNHLYFYWYRQILGQKVEFLVSFYNNEISEKSEIFDDQFSVERPDGSNFTLKIRSTKLEDSAMYFCASSPGAVGGEQYFGPGTRLTVT.

Ten or more counts support this clonotype. The genes are TRBV6-1 and TRBJ2-1; 9 bases map to TRBD2. The V gene end was trimmed by 9 bases and the J gene end by 8 bases; junction bases not matched to a gene: 14. The length of the CDR3 is 15 residues. Germline V CDR1 and CDR2: MNHNS, SASEGT. CDR3 nucleotide sequence: TGTGCCAGATTCCCAAGGCGGGAGGGCCTCGATGAGCAGTTCTTC. Its translation is CARFPRREGLDEQFF.

A few counts support this clonotype. The CDR3 reads CASSLRTGVQNEKLFF. The CDR3 coding sequence is TGTGCCAGCAGCTTACGTACAGGGGTCCAAAATGAAAAACTGTTTTTT. The V and J genes are TRBV7-6 and TRBJ1-4; 7 bases agree with TRBD1. The CDR3 is 16 amino acids. Germline CDR1 reads SGHVS; CDR2 reads FNYEAQ. The junction had 8 bases not matched to a gene; V was cut back by 2 bases and J by 5 bases.

The V and J genes are TRBV20-1 and TRBJ1-5; no reliable D call. This CDR3 region has 16 residues. V lost 3 bases to trimming and J lost 7 bases, with 22 bases between them. CDR1 and CDR2 (germline): DFQATT, SNEGSKA (reference sequence). CDR3 coding DNA: TGCAGTGCTAGCGTACAGAAGAGACACGACGGGCAGCCCCAGCATTTT. It specifies CSASVQKRHDGQPQHF.

Ten or more counts support this clonotype. The chain links TRBV14 to TRBJ2-3, with a tentative D call TRBD1 (5 bases). The germline V and J ends were trimmed by 1 base and 4 bases, with 12 bases remaining between them. This CDR3 has 15 residues. Germline V gene data show CDR1 as SGHDN and CDR2 as FVKESK. The CDR3 nucleotides are TGTGCCAGCAGCCAAGGAGCAGGGATCGCAGATACGCAGTATTTT. Its protein is CASSQGAGIADTQYF.